Below, one T cell receptor (beta chain) is given with its context. This CDR3 region has 21 residues. Trimming stripped 7 bases from V and 2 bases from J, with 34 bases between. The germline gives CDR1 ENHRY, CDR2 SYGVKD. The source of the sample is a study of blood T cell repertoires in COVID-19. For the study at large: There were acute and convalescent COVID-19 samples, and they came from the United States, Italy and Spain. In each case, the material was cDNA or gDNA derived from T cells, B-cell-depleted T cells, or PBMCs.

Original analysis: Reference gene primer amplification yielded estimated nucleated cell counts. The table came from immunoSEQ multiplex PCR; TCRdb's copy has only in-frame clones and leaves some out. V, J and clone size are those of that table, while D and trimming were read from the DNA. The sample carries 120,000 or so clones, 70% to 90% recorded once. The receptor was isolated from a woman in her fifties or sixties with acute or convalescent COVID-19. The sequencing sample was made of peripheral blood. This sequence joins TRBV10-3 and TRBJ2-3; D might be TRBD2 (7 bases). In DNA form, the CDR3 reads TGTGCCATCACCCGTGGACAGTCCCGCGGGGTCGGGGGGCCGACCACAGATACGCAGTATTTT. Its protein is CAITRGQSRGVGGPTTDTQYF.